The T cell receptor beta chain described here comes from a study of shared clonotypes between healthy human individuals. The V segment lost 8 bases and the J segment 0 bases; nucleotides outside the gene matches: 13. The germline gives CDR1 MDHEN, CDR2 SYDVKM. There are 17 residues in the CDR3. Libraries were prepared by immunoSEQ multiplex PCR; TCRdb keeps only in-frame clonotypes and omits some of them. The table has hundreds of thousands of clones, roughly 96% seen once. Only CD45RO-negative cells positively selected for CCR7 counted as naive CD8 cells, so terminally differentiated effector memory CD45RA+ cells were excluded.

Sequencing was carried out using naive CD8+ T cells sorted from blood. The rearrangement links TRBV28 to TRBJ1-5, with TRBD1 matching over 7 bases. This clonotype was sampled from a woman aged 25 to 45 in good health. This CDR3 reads CASHPRRGPYSNQPQHF. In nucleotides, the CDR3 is TGTGCCAGCCACCCCCGGAGGGGGCCTTATAGCAATCAGCCCCAGCATTTT.